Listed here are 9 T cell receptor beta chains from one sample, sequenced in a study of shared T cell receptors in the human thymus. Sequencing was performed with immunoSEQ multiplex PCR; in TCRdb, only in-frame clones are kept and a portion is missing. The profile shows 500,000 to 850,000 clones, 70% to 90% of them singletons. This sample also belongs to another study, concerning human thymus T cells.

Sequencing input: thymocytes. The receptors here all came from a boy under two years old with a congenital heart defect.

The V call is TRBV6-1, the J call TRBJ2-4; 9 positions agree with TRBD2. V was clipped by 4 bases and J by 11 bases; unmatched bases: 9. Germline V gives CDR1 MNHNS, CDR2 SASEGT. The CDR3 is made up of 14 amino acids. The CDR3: CASSVGLAAGVQYF. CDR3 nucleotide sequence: TGTGCCAGCAGTGTGGGACTAGCTGCGGGAGTTCAGTACTTC.

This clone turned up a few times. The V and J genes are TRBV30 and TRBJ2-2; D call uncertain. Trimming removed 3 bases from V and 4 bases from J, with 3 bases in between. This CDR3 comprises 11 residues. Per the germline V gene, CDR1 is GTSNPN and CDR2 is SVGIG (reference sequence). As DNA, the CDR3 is TGTGCCTGGAGCGGCACCGGGGAGCTGTTTTTT. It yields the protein CAWSGTGELFF.

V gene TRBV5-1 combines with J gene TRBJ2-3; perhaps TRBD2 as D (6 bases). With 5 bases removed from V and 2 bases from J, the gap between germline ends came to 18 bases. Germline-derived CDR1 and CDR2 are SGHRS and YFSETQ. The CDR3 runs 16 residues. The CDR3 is CASRSGDSGLTDTQYF. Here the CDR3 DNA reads TGCGCCAGCAGGTCCGGTGATAGCGGCCTCACAGATACGCAGTATTTT.

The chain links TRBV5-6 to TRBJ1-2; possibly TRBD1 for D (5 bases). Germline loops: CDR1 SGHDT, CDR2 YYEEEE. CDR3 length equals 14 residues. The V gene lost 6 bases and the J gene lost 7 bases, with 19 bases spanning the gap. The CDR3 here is CASTIRGSRFGYTF. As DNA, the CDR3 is TGTGCCAGCACCATACGGGGGAGTCGATTTGGCTACACCTTC.

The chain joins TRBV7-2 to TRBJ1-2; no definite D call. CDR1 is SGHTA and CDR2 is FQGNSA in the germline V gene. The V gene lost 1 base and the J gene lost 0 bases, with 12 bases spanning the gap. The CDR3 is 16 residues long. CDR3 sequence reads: CASSLVGAGANYGYTF. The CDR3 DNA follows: TGTGCCAGCAGCTTAGTTGGCGCCGGGGCTAACTATGGCTACACCTTC.

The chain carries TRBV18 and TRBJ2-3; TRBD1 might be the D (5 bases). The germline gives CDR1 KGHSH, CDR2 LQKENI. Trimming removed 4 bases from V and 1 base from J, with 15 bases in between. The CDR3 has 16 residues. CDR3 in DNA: TGTGCCAGCTCACAATCAACGACAGAGCGCACAGATACGCAGTATTTT. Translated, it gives CASSQSTTERTDTQYF.

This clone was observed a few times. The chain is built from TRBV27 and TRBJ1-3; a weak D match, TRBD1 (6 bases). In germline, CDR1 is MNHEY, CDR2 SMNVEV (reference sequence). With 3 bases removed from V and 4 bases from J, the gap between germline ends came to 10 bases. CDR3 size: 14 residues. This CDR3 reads CASSFRGFGNTIYF. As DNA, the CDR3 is TGTGCCAGCAGTTTCAGGGGCTTCGGAAACACCATATATTTT.

The CDR3 protein is CASSLFWSPGGDEQFF. CDR3 bases: TGTGCCAGCAGCTTGTTTTGGTCCCCAGGGGGCGATGAGCAGTTCTTC. J is TRBJ2-1 and V is TRBV5-6, with TRBD1 identical over 8 bases. Trimming removed 1 base from V and 8 bases from J; junction bases left unmatched: 11. This CDR3 has 16 amino acids. Germline V lookup: CDR1 SGHDT, CDR2 YYEEEE.

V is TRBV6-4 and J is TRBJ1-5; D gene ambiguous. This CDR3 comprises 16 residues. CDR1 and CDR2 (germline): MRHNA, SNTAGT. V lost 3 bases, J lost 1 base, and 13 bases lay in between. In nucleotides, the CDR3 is TGTGCCAGCAGTGAGGTCGAGGTGAGGAGCAATCAGCCCCAGCATTTT. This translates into CASSEVEVRSNQPQHF.